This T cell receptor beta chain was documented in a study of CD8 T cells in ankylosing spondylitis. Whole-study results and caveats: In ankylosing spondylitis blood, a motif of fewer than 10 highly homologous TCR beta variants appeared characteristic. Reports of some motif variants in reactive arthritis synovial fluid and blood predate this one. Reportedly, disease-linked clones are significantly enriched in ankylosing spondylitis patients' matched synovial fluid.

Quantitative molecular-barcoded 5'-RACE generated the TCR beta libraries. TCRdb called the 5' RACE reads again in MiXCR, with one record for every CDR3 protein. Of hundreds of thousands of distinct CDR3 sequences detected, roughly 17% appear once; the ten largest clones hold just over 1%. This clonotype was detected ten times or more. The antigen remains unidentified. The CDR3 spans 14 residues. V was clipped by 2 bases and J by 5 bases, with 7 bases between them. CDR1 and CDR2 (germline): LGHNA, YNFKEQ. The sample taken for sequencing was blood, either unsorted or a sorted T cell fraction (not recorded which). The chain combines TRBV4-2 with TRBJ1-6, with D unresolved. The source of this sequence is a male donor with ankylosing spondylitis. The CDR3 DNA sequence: TGTGCCAGCAGCCAACGGTACAATAATTCACCCCTCCACTTT. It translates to CASSQRYNNSPLHF.